This record covers a single TCR beta chain. The data originate from a study of shared T cell receptors in the human thymus. The V gene lost 3 bases and the J gene lost 5 bases, with 23 bases spanning the gap. From germline, CDR1 is MDHEN and CDR2 SYDVKM. CDR3 length: 18 amino acids. Here immunoSEQ multiplex PCR was the method, and the copy in TCRdb shows in-frame clones only, minus some. The sample holds around 730,000 clones, over 75% seen once. Another study also made use of these data, one on human thymus T cells. As that study records: Resected material from corrective heart surgery provided the thymus tissue analysed.

The genes are TRBV28 and TRBJ1-5; no firm D call. The origin of this receptor is a girl in the first two years of life with a congenital heart defect. What was sequenced was thymocytes. CDR3 sequence (DNA): TGTGCCAGCAGTTTCGAAAATTATGGTACAGCTAACTATCAGCCCCAGCATTTT. It yields the protein CASSFENYGTANYQPQHF.